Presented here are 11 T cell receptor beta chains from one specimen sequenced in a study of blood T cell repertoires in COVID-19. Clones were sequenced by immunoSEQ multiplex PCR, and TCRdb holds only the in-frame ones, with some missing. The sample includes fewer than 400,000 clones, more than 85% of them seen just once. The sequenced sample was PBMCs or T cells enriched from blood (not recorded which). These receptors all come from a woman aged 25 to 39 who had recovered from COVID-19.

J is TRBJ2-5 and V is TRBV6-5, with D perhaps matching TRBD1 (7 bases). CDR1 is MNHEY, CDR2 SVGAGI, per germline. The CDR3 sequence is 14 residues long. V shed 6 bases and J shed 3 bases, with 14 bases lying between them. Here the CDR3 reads CASSRGTAKETQYF. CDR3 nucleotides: TGTGCCAGCAGCCGGGGGACAGCTAAAGAGACCCAGTACTTC.

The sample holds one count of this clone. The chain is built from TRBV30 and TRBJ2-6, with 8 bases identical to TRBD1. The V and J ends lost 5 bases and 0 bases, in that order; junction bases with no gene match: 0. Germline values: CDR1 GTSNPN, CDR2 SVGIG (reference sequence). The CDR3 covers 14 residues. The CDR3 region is CAWDRGSGANVLTF. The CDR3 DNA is TGTGCCTGGGACAGGGGCTCTGGGGCCAACGTCCTGACTTTC.

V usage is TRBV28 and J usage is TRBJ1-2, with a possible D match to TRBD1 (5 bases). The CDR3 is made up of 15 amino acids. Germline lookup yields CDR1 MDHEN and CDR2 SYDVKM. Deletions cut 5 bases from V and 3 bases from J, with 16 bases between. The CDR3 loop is CASSLLVGADYGYTF. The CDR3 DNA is TGTGCCAGCAGTCTCCTGGTTGGGGCTGACTATGGCTACACCTTC.

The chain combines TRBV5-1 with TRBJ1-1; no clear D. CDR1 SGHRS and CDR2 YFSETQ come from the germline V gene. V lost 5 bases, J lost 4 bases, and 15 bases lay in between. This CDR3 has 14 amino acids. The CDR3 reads CASRPVPGGTEAFF. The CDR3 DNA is TGCGCCAGCAGACCAGTCCCCGGAGGCACTGAAGCTTTCTTT.

In nucleotides, the CDR3 is TGTGCCAGCAGCGGAAGGGGACACGGCGGCGGCTACACCTTC. Its translation: CASSGRGHGGGYTF. The chain couples TRBV5-8 to TRBJ1-2, with D possibly being TRBD1 (6 bases). With 4 bases removed from V and 8 bases from J, the gap between germline ends came to 18 bases. The germline gives CDR1 SGHTS, CDR2 YDEGEE. The CDR3 is made up of 14 amino acids.

The CDR3 spells CASSHGQAPGYNEKLFF. The DNA for the CDR3 is TGTGCCAGCAGCCACGGACAGGCGCCGGGCTATAATGAAAAACTGTTTTTT. The V call is TRBV3-1 (or the pseudogene TRBV3-2), the J call TRBJ1-4, with 7 nucleotides matching TRBD1. V lost 3 bases, J lost 4 bases, and 11 bases stayed unmatched. The CDR3 sequence is 17 residues long. Germline assignment: CDR1 LGHDT and CDR2 YNNKEL (reference sequence).

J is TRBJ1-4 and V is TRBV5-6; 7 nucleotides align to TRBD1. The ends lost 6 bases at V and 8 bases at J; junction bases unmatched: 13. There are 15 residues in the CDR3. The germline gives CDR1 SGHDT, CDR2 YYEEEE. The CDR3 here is CASNPLDRRDEKLFF. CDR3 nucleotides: TGTGCCAGCAACCCCTTGGACAGGCGGGACGAAAAACTGTTTTTT.

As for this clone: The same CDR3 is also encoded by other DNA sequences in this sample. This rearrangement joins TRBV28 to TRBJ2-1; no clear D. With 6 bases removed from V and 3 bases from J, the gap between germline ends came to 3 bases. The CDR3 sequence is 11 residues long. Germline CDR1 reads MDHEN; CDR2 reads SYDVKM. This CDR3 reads CASSVYNEQFF. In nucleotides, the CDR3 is TGTGCCAGCAGCGTCTACAATGAGCAGTTCTTC. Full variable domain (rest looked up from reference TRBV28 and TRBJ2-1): DVKVTQSSRYLVKRTGEKVFLECVQDMDHENMFWYRQDPGLGLRLIYFSYDVKMKEKGDIPEGYSVSREKKERFSLILESASTNQTSMYLCASSVYNEQFFGPGTRLTVL.

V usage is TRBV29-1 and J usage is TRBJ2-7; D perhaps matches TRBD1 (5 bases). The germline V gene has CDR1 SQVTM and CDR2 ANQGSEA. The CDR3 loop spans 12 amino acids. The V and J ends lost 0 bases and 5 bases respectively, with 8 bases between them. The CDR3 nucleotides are TGCAGCGTTGAAGAAGACAGAGACGAGCAGTACTTC. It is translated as CSVEEDRDEQYF.

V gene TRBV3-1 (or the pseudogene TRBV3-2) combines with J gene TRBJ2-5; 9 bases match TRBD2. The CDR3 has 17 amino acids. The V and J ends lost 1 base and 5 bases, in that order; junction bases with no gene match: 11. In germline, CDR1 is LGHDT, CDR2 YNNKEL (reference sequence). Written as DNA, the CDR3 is TGTGCCAGCAGCCAAGCTTGGGGCGGGAGGGCCGGTGAGACCCAGTACTTC. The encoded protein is CASSQAWGGRAGETQYF.

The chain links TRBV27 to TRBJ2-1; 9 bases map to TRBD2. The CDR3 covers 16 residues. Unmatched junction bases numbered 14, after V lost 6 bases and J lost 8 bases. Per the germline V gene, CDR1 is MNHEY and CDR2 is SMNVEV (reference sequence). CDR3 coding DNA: TGTGCCAGCAGCCCCAGTGGGACTAGCCGGAGAGATGAGCAGTTCTTC. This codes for CASSPSGTSRRDEQFF.